The 14 T cell receptor beta chains below come from one sample, sequenced in a study of control samples from healthy donors and cancer patients. Sequenced by immunoSEQ multiplex PCR; TCRdb stores in-frame clones only, minus some. The sample carries 150,000 or so clones, 93% recorded once. The sample was blood. These receptors originate from a man over 45 in good health.

The chain is built from TRBV12-3 or TRBV12-4 and TRBJ1-5; D gene unclear. Trimming took 2 bases from V and 9 from J, leaving 11 bases between them. This CDR3 has 13 amino acids. CDR3 loop: CASSLNTVGPQHF. Written as DNA, the CDR3 is TGTGCCAGCAGTTTAAACACGGTGGGGCCCCAGCATTTT.

The rearrangement uses TRBV7-2 and TRBJ2-3; D may match TRBD1 or TRBD2 (5 bases each). Trimming cost V 6 bases and J 3 bases, with 13 bases left between them. Germline-derived CDR1 and CDR2 are SGHTA and FQGNSA. The CDR3 runs to 14 residues. The CDR3 DNA reads TGTGCCAGCAGTTTTCGAGGGGTGACAGATACGCAGTATTTT. It translates to CASSFRGVTDTQYF.

This sequence joins TRBV7-8 and TRBJ2-7, with 10 bases aligning to TRBD2. The CDR3 contains 15 residues. The V gene's germline CDR1 is SGHVS and CDR2 FQNEAQ. With 5 bases clipped from V and 4 bases from J, the junction kept 8 bases outside the gene matches. CDR3 residues: CASSTTSGSLYEQYF. The CDR3 DNA is TGTGCCAGCAGCACGACTAGCGGGTCGCTGTACGAGCAGTACTTC.

The chain employs TRBV6-6 and TRBJ1-2; possibly TRBD1 for D (6 bases). From germline, CDR1 is MNHNY and CDR2 SVGAGI (reference sequence). Between the trimmed V and J ends, which lost 0 bases and 3 bases, there was a span of 11 bases. This CDR3 contains 15 residues. CDR3 in DNA: TGTGCCAGCAGTTACTCGGTTGGGGGGCACTATGGCTACACCTTC. Amino acids: CASSYSVGGHYGYTF.

The chain uses TRBV7-9 and TRBJ1-1; no definite D call. From germline, CDR1 is SEHNR and CDR2 FQNEAQ (reference sequence). This CDR3 has 14 amino acids. The germline V and J ends were trimmed by 1 base and 9 bases, with 15 bases remaining between them. In DNA form, the CDR3 reads TGTGCCAGCAGCTTAGAAGGCCTCAAAGGACAAGCTTTCTTT. Its protein product is CASSLEGLKGQAFF.

The genes are TRBV12-3 or TRBV12-4 and TRBJ2-5, with D unclear. This CDR3 region has 12 residues. V lost 3 bases, J lost 1 base, and 3 bases lay in between. As DNA, the CDR3 is TGTGCCAGCAGTTTGATCCAAGAGACCCAGTACTTC. Translating it yields CASSLIQETQYF.

This clone appeared a single time. The rearrangement links TRBV4-1 to TRBJ1-2, with D unresolved. Trimming cost V 1 base and J 0 bases, with 6 bases left between them. This CDR3 comprises 14 residues. CDR1 is MGHRA and CDR2 is YSYEKL in the germline V gene. The CDR3 nucleotides read TGCGCCAGCAGCCAAGGGGGAGCTAACTATGGCTACACCTTC. This gives the protein CASSQGGANYGYTF.

V usage is TRBV18 and J usage is TRBJ2-3; 10 bases map to TRBD2. The V and J ends lost 3 bases and 2 bases, in that order; junction bases with no gene match: 5. The CDR3 length is 16 residues. Germline V lookup: CDR1 KGHSH, CDR2 LQKENI. CDR3 protein: CASSPGAGGPTDTQYF. CDR3 DNA sequence: TGTGCCAGCTCACCGGGAGCGGGAGGGCCCACAGATACGCAGTATTTT.

CDR3 nucleotide sequence: TGTGCCAGCAGCCCGGGACAGGATAGCAATCAGCCCCAGCATTTT. Translated, it gives CASSPGQDSNQPQHF. This rearrangement joins TRBV7-6 to TRBJ1-5; 8 nucleotides align to TRBD1. The CDR3 runs 15 residues. CDR1 is SGHVS, CDR2 FNYEAQ, per germline. V shed 5 bases, J shed 0 bases, and the junction held 3 bases outside the gene matches.

This chain uses TRBV18 with TRBJ2-1; 7 bases agree with TRBD1. J gave up 6 bases and V 2 bases, and 10 bases lay outside the gene matches. Germline CDR1 KGHSH, CDR2 LQKENI. CDR3 size: 16 residues. Here the CDR3 reads CASSPSGQAKPNEQFF. As DNA, the CDR3 is TGTGCCAGCTCACCAAGCGGACAGGCGAAGCCCAATGAGCAGTTCTTC.

This clone has a handful of counts. As DNA, the CDR3 is TGTGCCATCACGGGAGATAGCAATCAGCCCCAGCATTTT. It is translated as CAITGDSNQPQHF. The chain joins TRBV10-3 to TRBJ1-5; D ambiguous. CDR1 is ENHRY, CDR2 SYGVKD, per germline. V was cut by 7 bases and J by 0 bases, with 7 bases left in between. This CDR3 contains 13 residues.

The chain combines TRBV19 with TRBJ2-2, with D unclear. From germline, CDR1 is LNHDA and CDR2 SQIVND (reference sequence). V shed 1 base and J shed 4 bases, with 10 bases lying between them. The CDR3 has 15 amino acids. The CDR3 sequence is CASSIGDTRTGELFF. CDR3 nucleotides: TGTGCCAGTAGTATAGGTGACACACGCACCGGGGAGCTGTTTTTT.

The chain has TRBV9 and TRBJ1-2; 10 nucleotides agree with TRBD1. The CDR3 runs 17 residues. The trim removed 4 bases at V and 8 bases at J, leaving 17 bases unmatched. The germline V gene encodes CDR1 SGDLS and CDR2 YYNGEE. The CDR3 region is CASSRTTASTGGGGYTF. For the CDR3, the DNA is TGTGCCAGCAGCCGAACTACCGCCTCGACAGGGGGCGGAGGCTACACCTTC.

This clone was counted between two and nine times. V gene TRBV6-5 combines with J gene TRBJ1-1; no clear D. Germline CDR1 and CDR2: MNHEY and SVGAGI. The V gene lost 7 bases and the J gene lost 4 bases, with 16 bases spanning the gap. The CDR3 sequence is 14 residues long. The CDR3 reads CASIVIDGGTEAFF. In DNA, the CDR3 is TGTGCCAGCATTGTGATCGATGGAGGCACTGAAGCTTTCTTT.